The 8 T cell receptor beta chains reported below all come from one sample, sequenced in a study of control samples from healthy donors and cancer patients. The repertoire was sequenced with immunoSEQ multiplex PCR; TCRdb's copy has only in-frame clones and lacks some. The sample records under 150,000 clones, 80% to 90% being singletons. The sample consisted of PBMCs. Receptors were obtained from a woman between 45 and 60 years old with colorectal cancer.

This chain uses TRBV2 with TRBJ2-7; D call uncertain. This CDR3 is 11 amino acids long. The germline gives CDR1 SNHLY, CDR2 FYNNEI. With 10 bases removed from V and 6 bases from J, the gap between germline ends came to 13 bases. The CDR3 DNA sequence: TGTGCCACCACCTCCGCCTCCGAGCAGTACTTC. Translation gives CATTSASEQYF.

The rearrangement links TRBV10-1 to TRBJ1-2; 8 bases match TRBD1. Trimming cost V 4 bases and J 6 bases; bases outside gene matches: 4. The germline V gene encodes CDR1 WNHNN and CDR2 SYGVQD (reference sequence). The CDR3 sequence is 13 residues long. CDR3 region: CASSVYRGDGYTF. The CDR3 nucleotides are TGCGCCAGCAGTGTCTACAGGGGGGATGGCTACACCTTC.

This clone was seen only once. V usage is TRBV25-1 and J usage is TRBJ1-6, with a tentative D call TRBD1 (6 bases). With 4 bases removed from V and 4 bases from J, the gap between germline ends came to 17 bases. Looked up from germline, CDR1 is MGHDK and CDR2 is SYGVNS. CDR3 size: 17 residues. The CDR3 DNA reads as TGTGCCAGCAGTGGTGGGTCGGGACAACCATATAATTCACCCCTCCACTTT. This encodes CASSGGSGQPYNSPLHF.

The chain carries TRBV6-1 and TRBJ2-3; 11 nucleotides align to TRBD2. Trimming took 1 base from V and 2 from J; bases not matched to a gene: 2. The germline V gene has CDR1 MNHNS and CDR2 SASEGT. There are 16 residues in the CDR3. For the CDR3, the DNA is TGTGCCAGCAGTGAAGTACTAGCGGGAGACACAGATACGCAGTATTTT. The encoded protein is CASSEVLAGDTDTQYF.

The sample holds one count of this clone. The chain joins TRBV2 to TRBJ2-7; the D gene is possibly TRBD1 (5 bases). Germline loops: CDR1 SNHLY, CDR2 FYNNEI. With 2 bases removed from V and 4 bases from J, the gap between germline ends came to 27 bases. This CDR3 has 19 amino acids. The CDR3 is CASSEISSGFRDPPYEQYF. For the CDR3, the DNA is TGTGCCAGCAGTGAAATCAGTTCTGGGTTCAGGGATCCCCCTTACGAGCAGTACTTC. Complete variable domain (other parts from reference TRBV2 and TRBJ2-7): EPEVTQTPSHQVTQMGQEVILRCVPISNHLYFYWYRQILGQKVEFLVSFYNNEISEKSEIFDDQFSVERPDGSNFTLKIRSTKLEDSAMYFCASSEISSGFRDPPYEQYFGPGTRLTVT.

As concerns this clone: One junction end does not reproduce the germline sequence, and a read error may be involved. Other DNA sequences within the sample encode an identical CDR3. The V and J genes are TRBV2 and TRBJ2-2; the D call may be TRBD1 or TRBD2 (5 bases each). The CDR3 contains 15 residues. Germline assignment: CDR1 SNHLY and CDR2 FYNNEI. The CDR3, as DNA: TGTGCCAGCAGTCTTTCAGGGAGAGGCACCGGGGAACTGTTTTTT. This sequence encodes CASSLSGRGTGELFF.

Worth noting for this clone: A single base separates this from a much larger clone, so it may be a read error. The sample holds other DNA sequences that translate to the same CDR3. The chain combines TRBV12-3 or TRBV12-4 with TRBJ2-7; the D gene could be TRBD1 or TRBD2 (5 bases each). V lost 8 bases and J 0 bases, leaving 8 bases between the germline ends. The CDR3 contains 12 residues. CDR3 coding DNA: TGTGCCAGCGGGGGTAGCTCCTACGAGCAGTACTTC. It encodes CASGGSSYEQYF.

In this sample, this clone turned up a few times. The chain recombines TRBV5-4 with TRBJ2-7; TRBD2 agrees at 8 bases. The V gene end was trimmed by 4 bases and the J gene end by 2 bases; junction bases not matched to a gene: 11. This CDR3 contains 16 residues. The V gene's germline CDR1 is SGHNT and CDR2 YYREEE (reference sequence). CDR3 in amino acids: CASSRGGSGAAYEQYF. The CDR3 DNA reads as TGTGCCAGCAGCCGGGGGGGTAGCGGGGCGGCCTACGAGCAGTACTTC.